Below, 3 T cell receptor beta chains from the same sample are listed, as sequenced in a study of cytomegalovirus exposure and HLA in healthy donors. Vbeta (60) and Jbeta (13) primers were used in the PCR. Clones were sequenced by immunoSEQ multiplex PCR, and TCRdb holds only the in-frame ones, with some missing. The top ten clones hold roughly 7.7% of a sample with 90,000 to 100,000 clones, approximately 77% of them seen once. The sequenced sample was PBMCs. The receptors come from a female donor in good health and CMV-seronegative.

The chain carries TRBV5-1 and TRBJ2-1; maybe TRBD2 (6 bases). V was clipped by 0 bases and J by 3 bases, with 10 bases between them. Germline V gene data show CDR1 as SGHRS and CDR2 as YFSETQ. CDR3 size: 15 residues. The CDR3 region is CASSLVGGVYNEQFF. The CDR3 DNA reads TGCGCCAGCAGCTTGGTAGGCGGGGTCTACAATGAGCAGTTCTTC. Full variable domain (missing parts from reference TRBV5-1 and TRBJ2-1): KAGVTQTPRYLIKTRGQQVTLSCSPISGHRSVSWYQQTPGQGLQFLFEYFSETQRNKGNFPGRFSGRQFSNSRSEMNVSTLELGDSALYLCASSLVGGVYNEQFFGPGTRLTVL.

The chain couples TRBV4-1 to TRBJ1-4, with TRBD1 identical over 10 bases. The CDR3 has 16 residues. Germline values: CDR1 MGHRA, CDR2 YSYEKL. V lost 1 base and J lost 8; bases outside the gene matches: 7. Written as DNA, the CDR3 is TGCGCCAGCAGCCAAGTTCAGGGACAGGGGAGAGAAAAACTGTTTTTT. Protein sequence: CASSQVQGQGREKLFF.

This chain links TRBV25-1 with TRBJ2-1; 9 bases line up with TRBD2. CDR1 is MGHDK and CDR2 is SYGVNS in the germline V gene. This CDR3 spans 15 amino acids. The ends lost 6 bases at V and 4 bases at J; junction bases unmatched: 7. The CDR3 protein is CASRRGGLPYNEQFF. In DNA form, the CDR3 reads TGTGCCAGCAGGCGGGGGGGGCTTCCGTACAATGAGCAGTTCTTC.